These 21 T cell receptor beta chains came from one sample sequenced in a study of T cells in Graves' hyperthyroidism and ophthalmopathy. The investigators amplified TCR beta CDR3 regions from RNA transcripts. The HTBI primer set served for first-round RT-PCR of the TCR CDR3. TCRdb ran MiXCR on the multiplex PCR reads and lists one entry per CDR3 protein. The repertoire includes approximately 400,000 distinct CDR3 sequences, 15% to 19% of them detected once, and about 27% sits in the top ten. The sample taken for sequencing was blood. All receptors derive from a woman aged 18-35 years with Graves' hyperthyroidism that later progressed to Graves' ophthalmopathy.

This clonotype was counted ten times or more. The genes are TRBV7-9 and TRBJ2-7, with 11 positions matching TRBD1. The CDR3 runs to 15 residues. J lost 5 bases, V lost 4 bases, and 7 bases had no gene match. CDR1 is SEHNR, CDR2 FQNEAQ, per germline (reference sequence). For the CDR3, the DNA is TGTGCCAGCAGCTCGACCGGGACAGGGGGGGACGAGCAGTACTTC. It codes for CASSSTGTGGDEQYF. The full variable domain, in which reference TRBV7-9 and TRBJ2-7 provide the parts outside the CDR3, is DTGVSQNPRHKITKRGQNVTFRCDPISEHNRLYWYRQTLGQGPEFLTYFQNEAQLEKSRLLSDRFSAERPKGSFSTLEIQRTEQGDSAMYLCASSSTGTGGDEQYFGPGTRLTVT.

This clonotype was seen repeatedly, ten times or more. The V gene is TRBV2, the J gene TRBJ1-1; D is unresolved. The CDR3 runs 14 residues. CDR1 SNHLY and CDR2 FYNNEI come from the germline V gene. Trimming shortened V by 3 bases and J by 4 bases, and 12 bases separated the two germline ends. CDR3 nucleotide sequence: TGTGCCAGCAGTGAGATGAAGGGTGTCACTGAAGCTTTCTTT. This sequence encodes CASSEMKGVTEAFF.

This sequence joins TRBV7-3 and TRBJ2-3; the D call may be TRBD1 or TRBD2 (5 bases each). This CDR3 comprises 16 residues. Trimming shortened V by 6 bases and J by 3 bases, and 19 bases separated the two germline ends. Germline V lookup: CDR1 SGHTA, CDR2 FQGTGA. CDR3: CASSLSGAGWTDTQYF. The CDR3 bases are TGTGCCAGCAGTTTATCCGGGGCAGGGTGGACAGATACGCAGTATTTT. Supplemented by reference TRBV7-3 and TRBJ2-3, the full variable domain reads GAGVSQTPSNKVTEKGKYVELRCDPISGHTALYWYRQSLGQGPEFLIYFQGTGAADDSGLPNDRFFAVRPEGSVSTLKIQRTERGDSAVYLCASSLSGAGWTDTQYFGPGTRLTVL.

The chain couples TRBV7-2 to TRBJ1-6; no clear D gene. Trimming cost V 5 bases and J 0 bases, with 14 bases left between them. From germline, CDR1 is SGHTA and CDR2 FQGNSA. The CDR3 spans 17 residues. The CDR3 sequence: CASSLTPLSSYNSPLHF. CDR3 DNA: TGTGCCAGCAGCCTTACGCCGTTGAGCTCCTATAATTCACCCCTCCACTTT.

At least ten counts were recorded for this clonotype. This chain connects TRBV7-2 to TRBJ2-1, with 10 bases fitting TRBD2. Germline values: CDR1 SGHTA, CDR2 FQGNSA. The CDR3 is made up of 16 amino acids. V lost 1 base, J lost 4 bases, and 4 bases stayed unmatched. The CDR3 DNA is TGTGCCAGCAGCTTAGAGGGACTAGCGCCATACAATGAGCAGTTCTTC. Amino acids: CASSLEGLAPYNEQFF.

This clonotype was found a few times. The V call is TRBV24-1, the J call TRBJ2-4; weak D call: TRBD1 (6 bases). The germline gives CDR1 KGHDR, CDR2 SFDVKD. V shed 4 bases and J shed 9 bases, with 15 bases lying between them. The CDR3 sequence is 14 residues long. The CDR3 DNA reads TGTGCCACCAGTGACCAGGACAGCGGCGGCATTCAGTACTTC. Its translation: CATSDQDSGGIQYF.

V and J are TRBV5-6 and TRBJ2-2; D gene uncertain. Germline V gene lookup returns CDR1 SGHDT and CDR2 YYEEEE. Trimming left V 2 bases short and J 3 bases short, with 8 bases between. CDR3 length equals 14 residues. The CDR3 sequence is CASSFPPYTGELFF. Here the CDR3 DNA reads TGTGCCAGCAGCTTCCCACCGTACACCGGGGAGCTGTTTTTT.

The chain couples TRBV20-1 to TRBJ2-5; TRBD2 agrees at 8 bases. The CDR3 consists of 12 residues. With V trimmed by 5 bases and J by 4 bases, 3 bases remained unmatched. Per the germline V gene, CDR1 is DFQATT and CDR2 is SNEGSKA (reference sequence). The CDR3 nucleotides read TGCAGTGCTGCGGGGGGTGTAGAGACCCAGTACTTC. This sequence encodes CSAAGGVETQYF.

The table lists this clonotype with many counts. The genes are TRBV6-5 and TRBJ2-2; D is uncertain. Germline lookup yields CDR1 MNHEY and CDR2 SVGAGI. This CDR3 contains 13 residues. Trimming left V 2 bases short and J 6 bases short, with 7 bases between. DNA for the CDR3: TGTGCCAGCAGTTACAGGGTGGCCGGGGAGCTGTTTTTT. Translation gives CASSYRVAGELFF.

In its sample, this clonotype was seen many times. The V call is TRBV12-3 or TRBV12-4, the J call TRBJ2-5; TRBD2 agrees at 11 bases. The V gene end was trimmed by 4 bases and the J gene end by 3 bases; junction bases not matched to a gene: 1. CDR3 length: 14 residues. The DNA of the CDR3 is TGTGCCAGCAGTTCGGGACTAGCGGAAGAGACCCAGTACTTC. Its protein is CASSSGLAEETQYF.

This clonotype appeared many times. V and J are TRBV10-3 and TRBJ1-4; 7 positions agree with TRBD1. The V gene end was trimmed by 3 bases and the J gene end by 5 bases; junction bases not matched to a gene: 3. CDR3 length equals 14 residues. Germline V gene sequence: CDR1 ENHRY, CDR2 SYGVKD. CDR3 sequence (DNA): TGTGCCATCAGTGACCAGGGGGGGAATGAAAAACTGTTTTTT. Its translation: CAISDQGGNEKLFF.

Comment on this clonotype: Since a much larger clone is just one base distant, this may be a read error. CDR3 loop: CASSLEPLEETQCF. CDR3 nucleotide sequence: TGTGCCAGCAGCTTAGAACCCCTGGAAGAGACCCAGTGCTTC. The gene calls are TRBV7-3 and TRBJ2-5; D not certain. Germline CDR1 reads SGHTA; CDR2 reads FQGTGA. The length of the CDR3 is 14 residues.

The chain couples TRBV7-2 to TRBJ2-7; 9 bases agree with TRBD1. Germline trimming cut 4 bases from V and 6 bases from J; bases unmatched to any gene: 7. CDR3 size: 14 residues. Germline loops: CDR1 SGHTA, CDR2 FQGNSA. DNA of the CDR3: TGTGCCAGCAGCTCCCGGGACAGGGCAGTCGAGCAGTACTTC. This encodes CASSSRDRAVEQYF.

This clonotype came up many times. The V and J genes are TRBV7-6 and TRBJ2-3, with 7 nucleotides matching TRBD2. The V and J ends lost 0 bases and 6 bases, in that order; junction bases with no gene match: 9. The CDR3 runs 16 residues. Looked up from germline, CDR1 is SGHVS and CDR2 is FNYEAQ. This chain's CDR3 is CASSLASGGRRDTQYF. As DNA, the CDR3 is TGTGCCAGCAGCTTAGCCTCCGGCGGGAGAAGGGATACGCAGTATTTT.

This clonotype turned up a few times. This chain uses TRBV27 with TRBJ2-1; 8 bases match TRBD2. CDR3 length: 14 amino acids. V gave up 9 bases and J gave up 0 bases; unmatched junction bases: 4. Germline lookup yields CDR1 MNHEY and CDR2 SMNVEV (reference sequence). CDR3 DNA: TGTGCCAGTAAGAGCGGGGGCTCCTACAATGAGCAGTTCTTC. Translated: CASKSGGSYNEQFF.

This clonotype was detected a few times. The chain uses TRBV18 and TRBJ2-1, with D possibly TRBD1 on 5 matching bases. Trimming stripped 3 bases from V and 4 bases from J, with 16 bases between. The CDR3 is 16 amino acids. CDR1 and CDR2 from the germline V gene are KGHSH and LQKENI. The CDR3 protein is CASSPIPREVYNEQFF. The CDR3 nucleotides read TGTGCCAGCTCACCGATCCCCAGGGAAGTATACAATGAGCAGTTCTTC.

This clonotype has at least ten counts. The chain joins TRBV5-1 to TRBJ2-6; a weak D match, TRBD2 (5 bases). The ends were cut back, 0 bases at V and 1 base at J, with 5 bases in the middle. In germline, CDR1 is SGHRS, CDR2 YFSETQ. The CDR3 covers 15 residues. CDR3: CASSLGTSGANVLTF. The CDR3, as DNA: TGCGCCAGCAGCTTGGGGACTTCTGGGGCCAACGTCCTGACTTTC.

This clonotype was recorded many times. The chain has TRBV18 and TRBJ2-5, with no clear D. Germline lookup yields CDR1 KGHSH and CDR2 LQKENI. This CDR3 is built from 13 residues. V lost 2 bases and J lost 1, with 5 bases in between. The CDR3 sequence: CASSPIIQETQYF. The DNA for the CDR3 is TGTGCCAGCTCACCAATAATCCAAGAGACCCAGTACTTC.

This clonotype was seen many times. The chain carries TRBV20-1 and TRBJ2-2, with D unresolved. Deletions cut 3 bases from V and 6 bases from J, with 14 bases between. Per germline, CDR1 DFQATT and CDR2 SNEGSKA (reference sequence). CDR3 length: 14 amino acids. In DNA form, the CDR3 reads TGCAGTGCTAGCTCCAAGGTCGTTTCCGGGGAGCTGTTTTTT. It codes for CSASSKVVSGELFF.

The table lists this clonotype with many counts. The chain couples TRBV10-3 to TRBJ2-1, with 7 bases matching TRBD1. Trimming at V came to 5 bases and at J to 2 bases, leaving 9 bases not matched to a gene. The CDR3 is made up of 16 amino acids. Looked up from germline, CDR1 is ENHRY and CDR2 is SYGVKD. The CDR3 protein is CAISTNRDSPYNEQFF. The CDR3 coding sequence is TGTGCCATCAGTACGAACCGGGACAGTCCCTACAATGAGCAGTTCTTC.

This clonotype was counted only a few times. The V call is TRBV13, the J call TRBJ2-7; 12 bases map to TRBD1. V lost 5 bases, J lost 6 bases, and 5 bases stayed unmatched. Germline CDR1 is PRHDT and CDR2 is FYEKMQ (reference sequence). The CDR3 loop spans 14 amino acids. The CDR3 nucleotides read TGTGCCAGCAGCACAAGGGACAGGGGGCGCGAGCAGTACTTC. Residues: CASSTRDRGREQYF. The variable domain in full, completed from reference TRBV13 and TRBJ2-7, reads AAGVIQSPRHLIKEKRETATLKCYPIPRHDTVYWYQQGPGQDPQFLISFYEKMQSDKGSIPDRFSAQQFSDYHSELNMSSLELGDSALYFCASSTRDRGREQYFGPGTRLTVT.